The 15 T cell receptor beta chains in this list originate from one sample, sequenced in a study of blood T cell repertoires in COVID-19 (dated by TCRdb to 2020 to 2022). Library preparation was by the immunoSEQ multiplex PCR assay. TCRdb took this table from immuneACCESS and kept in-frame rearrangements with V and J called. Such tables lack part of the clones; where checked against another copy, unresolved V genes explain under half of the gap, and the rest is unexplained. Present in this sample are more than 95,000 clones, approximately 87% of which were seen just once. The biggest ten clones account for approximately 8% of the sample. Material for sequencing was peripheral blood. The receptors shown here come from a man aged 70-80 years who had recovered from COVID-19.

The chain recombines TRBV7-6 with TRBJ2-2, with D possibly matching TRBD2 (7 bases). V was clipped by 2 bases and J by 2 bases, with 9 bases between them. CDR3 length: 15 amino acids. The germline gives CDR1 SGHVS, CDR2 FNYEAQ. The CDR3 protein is CASSLSGTNTGELFF. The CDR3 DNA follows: TGTGCCAGCAGCTTAAGCGGGACAAACACCGGGGAGCTGTTTTTT.

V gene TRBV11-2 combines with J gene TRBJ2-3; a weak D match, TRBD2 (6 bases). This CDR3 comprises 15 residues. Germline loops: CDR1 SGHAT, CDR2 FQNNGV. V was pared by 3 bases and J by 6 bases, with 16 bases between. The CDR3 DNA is TGTGCCAGCAGCTTTGACTGGGGGGATTCTGATACGCAGTATTTT. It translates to CASSFDWGDSDTQYF.

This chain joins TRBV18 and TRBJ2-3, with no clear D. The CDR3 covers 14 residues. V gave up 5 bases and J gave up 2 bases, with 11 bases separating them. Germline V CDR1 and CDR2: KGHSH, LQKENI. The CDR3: CASSSRLNTDTQYF. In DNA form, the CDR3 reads TGTGCCAGCTCATCACGACTGAACACAGATACGCAGTATTTT.

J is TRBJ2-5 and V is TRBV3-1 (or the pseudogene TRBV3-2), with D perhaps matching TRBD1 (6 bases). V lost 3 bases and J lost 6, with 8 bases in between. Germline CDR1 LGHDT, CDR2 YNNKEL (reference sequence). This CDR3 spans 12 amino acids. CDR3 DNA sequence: TGTGCCAGCAGCCACAGGGGACAGACCCAGTACTTC. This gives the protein CASSHRGQTQYF.

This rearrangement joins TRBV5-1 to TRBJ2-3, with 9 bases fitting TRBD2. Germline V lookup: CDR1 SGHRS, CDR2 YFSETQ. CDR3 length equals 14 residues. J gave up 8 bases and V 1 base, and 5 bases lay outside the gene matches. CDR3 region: CASSLSSGETTQYF. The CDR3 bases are TGCGCCAGCAGCTTGTCTAGCGGGGAAACTACGCAGTATTTT.

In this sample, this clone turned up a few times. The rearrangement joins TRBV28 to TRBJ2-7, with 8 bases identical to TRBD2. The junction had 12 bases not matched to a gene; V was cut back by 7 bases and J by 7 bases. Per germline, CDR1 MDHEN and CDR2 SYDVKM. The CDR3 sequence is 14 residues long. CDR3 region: CASTLDGLAREQYF. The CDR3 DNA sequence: TGTGCCAGCACCCTAGATGGACTAGCCCGGGAGCAGTACTTC.

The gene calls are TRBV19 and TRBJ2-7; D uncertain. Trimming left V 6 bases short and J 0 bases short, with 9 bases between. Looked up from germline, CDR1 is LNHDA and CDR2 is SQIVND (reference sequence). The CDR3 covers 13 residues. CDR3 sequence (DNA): TGTGCCAGTAGAGGCCCTAGCTCCTACGAGCAGTACTTC. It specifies CASRGPSSYEQYF.

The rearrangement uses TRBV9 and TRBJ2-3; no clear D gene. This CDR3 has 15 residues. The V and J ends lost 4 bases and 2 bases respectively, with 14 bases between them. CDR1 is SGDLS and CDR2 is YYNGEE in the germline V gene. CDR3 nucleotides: TGTGCCAGCAGCCCCCGGTACTACAACACAGATACGCAGTATTTT. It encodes CASSPRYYNTDTQYF.

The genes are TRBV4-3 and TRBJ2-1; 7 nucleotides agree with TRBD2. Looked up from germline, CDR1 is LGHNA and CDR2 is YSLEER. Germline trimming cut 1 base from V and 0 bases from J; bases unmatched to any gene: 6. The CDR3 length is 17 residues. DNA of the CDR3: TGCGCCAGCAGCCAAGGCCCCCGCGGGAGCTCCTACAATGAGCAGTTCTTC. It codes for CASSQGPRGSSYNEQFF.

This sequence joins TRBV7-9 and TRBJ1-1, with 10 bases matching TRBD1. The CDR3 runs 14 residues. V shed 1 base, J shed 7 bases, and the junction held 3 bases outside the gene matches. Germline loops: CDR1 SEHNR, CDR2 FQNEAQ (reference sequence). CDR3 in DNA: TGTGCCAGCAGCTTAGAGGGGACAGGGGATGAAGCTTTCTTT. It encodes CASSLEGTGDEAFF.

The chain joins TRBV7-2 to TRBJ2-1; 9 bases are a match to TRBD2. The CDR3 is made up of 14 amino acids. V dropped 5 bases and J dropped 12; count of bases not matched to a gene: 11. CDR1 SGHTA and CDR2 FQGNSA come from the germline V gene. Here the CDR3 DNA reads TGTGCCAGCAGCCCAGGCGGGGGGGCCTTCGGGCAGTTCTTC. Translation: CASSPGGGAFGQFF. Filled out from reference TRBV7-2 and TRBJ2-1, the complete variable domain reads GAGVSQSPSNKVTEKGKDVELRCDPISGHTALYWYRQSLGQGLEFLIYFQGNSAPDKSGLPSDRFSAERTGGSVSTLTIQRTQQEDSAVYLCASSPGGGAFGQFFGPGTRLTVL.

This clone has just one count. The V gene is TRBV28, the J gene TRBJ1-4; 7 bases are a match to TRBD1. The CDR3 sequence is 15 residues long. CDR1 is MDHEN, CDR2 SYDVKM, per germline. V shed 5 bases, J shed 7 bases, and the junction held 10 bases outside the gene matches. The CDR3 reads CASSSRTGLVEKLFF. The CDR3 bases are TGTGCCAGCAGTAGCAGGACAGGACTTGTTGAAAAACTGTTTTTT. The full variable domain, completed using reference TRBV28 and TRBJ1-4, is DVKVTQSSRYLVKRTGEKVFLECVQDMDHENMFWYRQDPGLGLRLIYFSYDVKMKEKGDIPEGYSVSREKKERFSLILESASTNQTSMYLCASSSRTGLVEKLFFGSGTQLSVL.

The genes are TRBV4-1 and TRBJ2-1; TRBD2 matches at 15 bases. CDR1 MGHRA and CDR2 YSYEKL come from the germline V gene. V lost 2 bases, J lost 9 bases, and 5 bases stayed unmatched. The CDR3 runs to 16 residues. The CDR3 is CASSQLGLAGGAEQFF. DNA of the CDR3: TGCGCCAGCAGCCAACTAGGACTAGCGGGGGGGGCTGAGCAGTTCTTC.

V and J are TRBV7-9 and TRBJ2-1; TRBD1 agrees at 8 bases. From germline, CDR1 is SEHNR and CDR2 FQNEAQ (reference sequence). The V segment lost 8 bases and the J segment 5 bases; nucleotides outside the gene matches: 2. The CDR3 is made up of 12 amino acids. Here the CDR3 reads CASGQGNNEQFF. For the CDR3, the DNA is TGTGCCAGCGGACAGGGCAACAATGAGCAGTTCTTC.

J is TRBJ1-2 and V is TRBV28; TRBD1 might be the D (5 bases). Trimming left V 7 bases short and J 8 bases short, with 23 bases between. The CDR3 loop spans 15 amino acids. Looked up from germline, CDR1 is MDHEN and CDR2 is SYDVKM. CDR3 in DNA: TGTGCCAGCATCCCTCCTAGGGGAATGGCAGCGGGCTACACCTTC. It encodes CASIPPRGMAAGYTF.